A selection of T cell receptor beta chains follows, all from one sample in a study of early T cells in non-severe SARS-CoV-2 infection. Using its own MiXCR run on the 5' RACE reads, TCRdb lists one record per CDR3 protein. The sample lists 75,000 to 100,000 distinct CDR3 sequences, over 15% occurring once. Sequencing was carried out using whole blood. The receptor set was obtained from an adult who was a healthcare worker with PCR-confirmed SARS-CoV-2 infection or an uninfected control (not recorded which). The CDR3 runs from the conserved cysteine through the conserved F or W. A D gene is named only where the DNA matches it firmly. A row's size may be missing; if present it is once, few, many or a size class.

>many|TRBJ2-5|TRBV28|TRBD1
CASSRDRQETQYF
TGTGCCAGCAGCCGGGACAGACAAGAGACCCAGTACTTC
>-|TRBJ2-5|TRBV15|TRBD1
CATSRGQTQETQYF
TGTGCCACCAGCAGGGGACAGACCCAAGAGACCCAGTACTTC
>few|TRBJ2-1|TRBV29-1|-
CSVKSSGSSYNEQFF
TGCAGCGTTAAGAGTAGCGGAAGCTCCTACAATGAGCAGTTCTTC
>many|TRBJ1-6|TRBV7-2|-
CASSRRPSSYNSPLHF
TGTGCCAGCAGCCGGAGACCAAGCTCCTATAATTCACCCCTCCACTTT
>few|TRBJ2-7|TRBV4-2|TRBD2
CASSQGWRGGSEQYF
TGTGCCAGCAGCCAAGGGTGGCGGGGGGGCTCCGAGCAGTACTTC
>-|TRBJ1-3|TRBV4-3|-
CASSQDGGRGNTIYF
TGCGCCAGCAGCCAAGATGGAGGGCGAGGAAACACCATATATTTT
>-|TRBJ2-3|TRBV15|TRBD2
CATSSPREGLGDTQYF
TGTGCCACCAGCAGCCCGCGGGAGGGCCTCGGGGATACGCAGTATTTT
>few|TRBJ2-1|TRBV15|TRBD2
CATSRAGRAGEQFF
TGTGCCACCAGCAGAGCCGGGAGGGCGGGTGAGCAGTTCTTC
>-|TRBJ1-2|TRBV30|-
CAWRRGTNYGYTF
TGTGCCTGGAGAAGGGGGACGAACTATGGCTACACCTTC
>few|TRBJ2-7|TRBV11-2|TRBD2
CASSLLAGTREQYF
TGTGCCAGCAGCTTACTAGCGGGAACGAGGGAGCAGTACTTC
>many|TRBJ2-2|TRBV7-2|-
CASSLTSFGGELFF
TGTGCCAGCAGCTTAACTAGCTTCGGCGGGGAGCTGTTTTTT
>many|TRBJ1-4|TRBV7-9|TRBD1
CASSLLGLAGQANEKLFF
TGTGCCAGCAGCTTGCTAGGCCTTGCAGGACAGGCTAATGAAAAACTGTTTTTT
>few|TRBJ2-1|TRBV20-1|TRBD2
CSARVPSGRAGEQFF
TGCAGTGCTAGAGTCCCCAGCGGGAGGGCCGGTGAGCAGTTCTTC
>-|TRBJ1-2|TRBV29-1|TRBD1
CSVEDRAGGYGYTF
TGCAGCGTTGAAGATCGGGCAGGGGGCTATGGCTACACCTTC
>few|TRBJ2-1|TRBV29-1|TRBD2
CSVDHSGSSYNEQFF
TGCAGCGTTGATCATAGCGGGAGCTCCTACAATGAGCAGTTCTTC
>few|TRBJ2-3|TRBV12-3/TRBV12-4|TRBD2
CASGVPTSGFSTDTQYF
TGTGCCAGCGGAGTTCCGACTAGCGGGTTTAGCACAGATACGCAGTATTTT
>-|TRBJ2-3|TRBV9|TRBD2
CASSVAGGQDTQYF
TGTGCCAGCAGCGTAGCGGGGGGTCAAGATACGCAGTATTTT
>few|TRBJ2-1|TRBV10-1|-
CASSPTLTAEQFF
TGCGCCAGCAGCCCGACTCTGACGGCTGAGCAGTTCTTC
>few|TRBJ2-1|TRBV20-1|TRBD2
CSAPIAGGVGNEQFF
TGCAGTGCCCCGATAGCTGGGGGGGTCGGTAATGAGCAGTTCTTC
>-|TRBJ2-5|TRBV6-5|-
CASSLDRETQYF
TGTGCCAGCAGCTTAGATCGGGAGACCCAGTACTTC
>many|TRBJ2-1|TRBV5-1|-
CASSSMGEDEQFF
TGCGCCAGCAGCAGCATGGGGGAGGATGAGCAGTTCTTC
>few|TRBJ1-5|TRBV27|TRBD1
CASSNRGYQPQHF
TGTGCCAGCAGTAACAGGGGATATCAGCCCCAGCATTTT
>-|TRBJ2-7|TRBV7-9|-
CASSLGHLYEQYF
TGTGCCAGCAGCTTAGGACACCTCTACGAGCAGTACTTC
>many|TRBJ2-1|TRBV5-4|TRBD2
CASSSGTSGRNEQFF
TGTGCCAGCAGCTCCGGGACTAGCGGGAGGAATGAGCAGTTCTTC
>-|TRBJ2-7|TRBV29-1|-
CSVSGSSYEQYF
TGCAGCGTTAGTGGCAGCTCCTACGAGCAGTACTTC
>many|TRBJ1-1|TRBV20-1|-
CSARPTDSYTEAFF
TGCAGTGCTAGACCAACGGACAGTTACACTGAAGCTTTCTTT
>-|TRBJ1-5|TRBV5-1|-
CASSPTDPNQPQHF
TGCGCCAGCAGCCCGACGGACCCCAATCAGCCCCAGCATTTT
>few|TRBJ1-1|TRBV7-2|TRBD1
CASSLGSGGGTEAFF
TGTGCCAGCAGCTTAGGGTCAGGGGGCGGCACTGAAGCTTTCTTT
>-|TRBJ1-4|TRBV20-1|-
CSARDRLRTNEKLFF
TGCAGTGCTAGAGATCGGCTAAGGACTAATGAAAAACTGTTTTTT
>many|TRBJ2-7|TRBV6-5|TRBD2
CASSPRAGGPYEQYF
TGTGCCAGCAGCCCAAGGGCGGGAGGGCCCTACGAGCAGTACTTC
>few|TRBJ1-5|TRBV28|TRBD1
CASSYPRTGVLRGNNQPQHF
TGTGCCAGCAGTTATCCCCGGACAGGGGTCTTGAGGGGCAACAATCAGCCCCAGCATTTT
>few|TRBJ1-1|TRBV4-3|-
CASSQDSAAEAFF
TGCGCCAGCAGCCAAGATTCGGCAGCTGAAGCTTTCTTT
>few|TRBJ2-4|TRBV28|TRBD1
CASSSTGLKAKNIQYF
TGTGCCAGCAGTTCGACAGGGTTGAAAGCCAAAAACATTCAGTACTTC
>few|TRBJ2-7|TRBV18|TRBD2
CASSLGLAGSYEQYF
TGTGCCAGCTCCCTCGGACTAGCGGGATCCTACGAGCAGTACTTC
>few|TRBJ1-1|TRBV12-3/TRBV12-4|-
CASSVGHSEAFF
TGTGCCAGCAGTGTGGGACATTCTGAAGCTTTCTTT
>-|TRBJ2-1|TRBV7-9|-
CASSLPAGNGNEQFF
TGTGCCAGCAGCCTCCCTGCAGGGAATGGCAATGAGCAGTTCTTC
>many|TRBJ1-2|TRBV3-1|-
CASHHPNYGYTF
TGTGCCAGCCACCATCCTAACTATGGCTACACCTTC
>few|TRBJ2-1|TRBV29-1|-
CSVESGGRGRSYNEQFF
TGCAGCGTTGAATCTGGGGGCAGGGGTAGGTCCTACAATGAGCAGTTCTTC
>few|TRBJ2-5|TRBV3-1|-
CASSPTDWVSSEETQYF
TGTGCCAGCAGCCCTACGGACTGGGTTTCTTCCGAAGAGACCCAGTACTTC
>-|TRBJ2-3|TRBV6-2/TRBV6-3|-
CASTVRQVFTDTQYF
TGTGCCAGCACGGTGAGACAGGTGTTCACAGATACGCAGTATTTT
>-|TRBJ2-1|TRBV6-2/TRBV6-3|TRBD2
CASSSRLAVIYNEQFF
TGTGCCAGCAGTTCGCGACTAGCGGTGATCTACAATGAGCAGTTCTTC
>-|TRBJ2-1|TRBV5-5|-
CASSLDGAMEFF
TGTGCCAGCAGCTTGGACGGGGCCATGGAGTTCTTC
>-|TRBJ1-1|TRBV18|TRBD1
CASSPRGRGGYPEAFF
TGTGCCAGCTCACCTAGGGGGCGCGGAGGTTACCCTGAAGCTTTCTTT
>-|TRBJ2-7|TRBV10-3|-
CAISEGDRRGYEQYF
TGTGCCATCAGTGAGGGGGACCGTAGGGGCTACGAGCAGTACTTC
>-|TRBJ2-7|TRBV7-9|TRBD2
CASSPLSGTGTSGRYPFYEQYF
TGTGCCAGCAGTCCGCTCTCCGGTACCGGGACTAGCGGGAGGTATCCCTTTTACGAGCAGTACTTC
>-|TRBJ1-1|TRBV3-1|-
CASSQNTRGTEAFF
TGTGCCAGCAGCCAAAATACTAGAGGCACTGAAGCTTTCTTT
>many|TRBJ2-3|TRBV13|-
CASSSAGGADTQYF
TGTGCCAGCAGCTCGGCAGGAGGCGCAGATACGCAGTATTTT
>-|TRBJ1-2|TRBV28|TRBD1
CASSTGTGNGYTF
TGTGCCAGCAGTACCGGGACAGGGAATGGCTACACCTTC
>many|TRBJ1-5|TRBV27|-
CASRIKGHLMGNQPQHF
TGTGCCAGCAGAATAAAGGGCCATCTAATGGGGAATCAGCCCCAGCATTTT
>few|TRBJ1-5|TRBV6-5|-
CASSSRGADQPQHF
TGTGCCAGCAGTTCAAGGGGCGCCGATCAGCCCCAGCATTTT
>-|TRBJ2-3|TRBV9|-
CASSVEPGQVLNGDTQYF
TGTGCCAGCAGCGTAGAACCAGGGCAGGTCTTAAACGGAGATACGCAGTATTTT
>-|TRBJ2-2|TRBV5-4|TRBD2
CASSFKLAGISGELFF
TGTGCCAGCAGCTTTAAACTAGCGGGCATCTCCGGGGAGCTGTTTTTT
>-|TRBJ1-1|TRBV20-1|-
CSASSWPFPTEAFF
TGCAGTGCTAGTAGTTGGCCCTTTCCCACTGAAGCTTTCTTT
>-|TRBJ1-6|TRBV11-3|-
CASSLESGSPLHF
TGTGCCAGCAGCTTAGAGTCAGGTTCACCCCTCCACTTT